The rows below give T cell receptor beta chains drawn from one sample of a study of human T cells and chemical hapten exposure. TCRdb reprocessed the 5' RACE reads via MiXCR and lists one record per CDR3 protein. The table has roughly 82,000 distinct CDR3 sequences, 15% seen once. The origin of the receptors is a female donor in good health. The conserved cysteine and the conserved F or W are not part of the CDR3 here.

V	CDR3
TRBV4-1	ASSGLIAGTGTHEQY
TRBV3-1	ASSQGTDSPLH
TRBV6-5	ASSYSAGFSSYNSPLH
TRBV29-1	SAKTGADTEAF
TRBV5-1	ASRALAGGGGELF
TRBV25-1	ASSHLGGPPLH
TRBV28	ASTLVGEGSGYT
TRBV20-1	SAIPLSGGNTDTQY
TRBV29-1	SVELAGGYNEQF
TRBV29-1	SVDGQGSPYEQY
TRBV6-2/TRBV6-3	ATGDRETDTQY
TRBV7-6	ASSTGGRETEQF
TRBV20-1	SARRTSGSFMDTQY
TRBV12-3/TRBV12-4	ASSLGGTLNTEAF
TRBV28	ASSFRGRAQDTQY
TRBV7-9	ASSLEDFTDTQY
TRBV4-3	ASSPGGGSGANVLT
TRBV29-1	STSGTPQETQY
TRBV20-1	SASPPTGGSGYT
TRBV12-3/TRBV12-4	ASSLQRGVSGANVLT
TRBV10-3	AISESGDTEAF
TRBV3-1	ASSQAAGALYEQY